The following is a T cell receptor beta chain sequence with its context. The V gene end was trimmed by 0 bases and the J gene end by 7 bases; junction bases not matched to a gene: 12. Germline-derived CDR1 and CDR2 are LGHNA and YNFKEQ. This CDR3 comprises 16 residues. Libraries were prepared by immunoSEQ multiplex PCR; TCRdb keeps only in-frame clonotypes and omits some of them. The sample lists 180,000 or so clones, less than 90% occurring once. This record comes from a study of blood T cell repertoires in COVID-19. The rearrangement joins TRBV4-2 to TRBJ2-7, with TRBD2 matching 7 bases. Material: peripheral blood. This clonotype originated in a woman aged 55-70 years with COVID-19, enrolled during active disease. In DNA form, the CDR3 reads TGTGCCAGCAGCCAAGATCTTATGAGCCCCGGGAGGGAGCAGTACTTC. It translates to CASSQDLMSPGREQYF.